This entry lists 23 T cell receptor beta chains sequenced from one sample in a study of blood T cells in healthy people across ages. A second PCR, run for about 6 to 12 cycles, used a sample-barcoded 5' primer plus a J-beta primer mix. Using its own MiXCR run on the 5' RACE reads, TCRdb lists one record per CDR3 protein. The sample has 1.5 million or so distinct CDR3 sequences; about 40% are singletons. Specimen: blood. The origin of the receptors is a woman under 30 in good health.

This clonotype occurred a few times. V usage is TRBV11-2 and J usage is TRBJ2-5; D call uncertain. CDR1 is SGHAT and CDR2 is FQNNGV in the germline V gene. CDR3 length: 15 amino acids. Trimming stripped 1 base from V and 4 bases from J, with 13 bases between. The CDR3 region has the DNA TGTGCCAGCAGCTTAGGGACGGTGAGATCAGAGACCCAGTACTTC. It is translated as CASSLGTVRSETQYF.

This clonotype has more than one count but fewer than ten. V and J are TRBV10-3 and TRBJ2-7; the match to TRBD1 covers 10 bases. The CDR3 contains 14 residues. CDR1 is ENHRY and CDR2 is SYGVKD in the germline V gene. V was pared by 3 bases and J by 7 bases, with 6 bases of the junction left unmatched. The CDR3: CAISDGTGVGEQYF. CDR3 nucleotides: TGTGCCATCAGTGATGGGACAGGGGTGGGGGAGCAGTACTTC.

Only a few counts were recorded for this clonotype. The chain recombines TRBV6-2 or TRBV6-3 with TRBJ2-5, with TRBD2 identical over 14 bases. Germline V gives CDR1 MNHEY, CDR2 SVGEGT. The CDR3 consists of 17 residues. V dropped 5 bases and J dropped 11; count of bases not matched to a gene: 16. The CDR3 sequence: CASSATWTSGGHGEQYF. DNA of the CDR3: TGTGCCAGCAGTGCAACATGGACTAGCGGGGGGCACGGTGAGCAGTACTTC.

This clonotype was counted a few times. V usage is TRBV12-3 or TRBV12-4 and J usage is TRBJ1-2; a weak D match, TRBD1 (6 bases). Between the trimmed V and J ends, which lost 8 bases and 1 base, there was a span of 11 bases. This CDR3 has 13 amino acids. The CDR3 bases are TGTGCCAGCGCCACAGGGCGTAACTATGGCTACACCTTC. It codes for CASATGRNYGYTF.

This clonotype was seen only a few times. J is TRBJ2-7 and V is TRBV11-2, with D tentatively TRBD1 or TRBD2 (6 bases each). V was trimmed by 6 bases and J by 5 bases, leaving 17 bases between them. Germline lookup yields CDR1 SGHAT and CDR2 FQNNGV. The CDR3 runs 14 residues. This chain's CDR3 is CASRAIKGGHEQYF. In DNA, the CDR3 is TGTGCCAGCAGGGCTATTAAAGGGGGGCACGAGCAGTACTTC.

The V and J genes are TRBV20-1 and TRBJ2-1; the match to TRBD2 covers 9 bases. Germline V gene sequence: CDR1 DFQATT, CDR2 SNEGSKA (reference sequence). The CDR3 extends over 15 amino acids. The ends lost 0 bases at V and 8 bases at J; junction bases unmatched: 8. CDR3 DNA: TGCAGTGCTAGAGATCCCCTAGCGGGGCGCCATGAGCAGTTCTTC. Its translation is CSARDPLAGRHEQFF.

This clonotype was counted only a few times. The rearrangement joins TRBV5-1 to TRBJ2-4; 9 bases line up with TRBD2. This CDR3 contains 16 residues. Trimming cost V 0 bases and J 6 bases; bases outside gene matches: 7. Germline values: CDR1 SGHRS, CDR2 YFSETQ. The CDR3 spells CASSLGFLTSGNIQYF. The CDR3 region has the DNA TGCGCCAGCAGCTTGGGTTTCTTGACTAGCGGAAACATTCAGTACTTC.

The rearrangement joins TRBV4-1 to TRBJ2-3; 9 bases agree with TRBD2. J gave up 2 bases and V 2 bases, and 5 bases lay outside the gene matches. The germline V gene has CDR1 MGHRA and CDR2 YSYEKL. There are 16 residues in the CDR3. The CDR3 DNA sequence: TGCGCCAGCAGCCAATCTGCGGGAGGGCCCACAGATACGCAGTATTTT. It is translated as CASSQSAGGPTDTQYF.

J is TRBJ2-5 and V is TRBV27; TRBD1 agrees at 8 bases. The J call may be incorrect, as the DNA end agrees better with TRBJ2-7. Germline V gives CDR1 MNHEY, CDR2 SMNVEV (reference sequence). This CDR3 comprises 16 residues. The CDR3 region has the DNA TGTGCCAGCAGTTTCACCGTGACAGGGGCTTCCTACGAGCAGTACTTC. As protein: CASSFTVTGASYEQYF.

This clonotype was counted between two and nine times. As DNA, the CDR3 is TGCGCCAGCAGCTGGACACAGGGGAACACTGAAGCTTTCTTT. Protein product: CASSWTQGNTEAFF. The gene calls are TRBV5-1 and TRBJ1-1, with a possible D match to TRBD1 (6 bases). The CDR3 is 14 amino acids. The V gene's germline CDR1 is SGHRS and CDR2 YFSETQ. The V gene lost 3 bases and the J gene lost 1 base, with 10 bases spanning the gap.

The chain employs TRBV7-9 and TRBJ2-1; tentatively, D is TRBD1 (6 bases). Germline values: CDR1 SEHNR, CDR2 FQNEAQ (reference sequence). CDR3 length: 17 residues. V lost 2 bases to trimming and J lost 13 bases, with 27 bases between them. CDR3 coding DNA: TGTGCCAGCAGCTTACCTCAACAGGGATTTGAGCAAGAGACCCAGTTCTTC. Encoded protein: CASSLPQQGFEQETQFF. Based on the CDR3 plus reference TRBV7-9 and TRBJ2-1, the full variable domain is DTGVSQNPRHKITKRGQNVTFRCDPISEHNRLYWYRQTLGQGPEFLTYFQNEAQLEKSRLLSDRFSAERPKGSFSTLEIQRTEQGDSAMYLCASSLPQQGFEQETQFFGPGTRLTVL.

The rearrangement uses TRBV7-9 and TRBJ2-2; D possibly corresponds to TRBD1 (6 bases). This CDR3 comprises 14 residues. Germline CDR1 reads SEHNR; CDR2 reads FQNEAQ (reference sequence). V lost 8 bases and J lost 3, with 13 bases in between. In DNA form, the CDR3 reads TGTGCCAGCCCTACAGGGACATACACCGGGGAGCTGTTTTTT. It yields the protein CASPTGTYTGELFF.

CDR3 in DNA: TGTGCCAGCAGCTCTCCCCAGATGGCGGGGGAAACCTACGAGCAGTACTTC. Protein sequence: CASSSPQMAGETYEQYF. The chain carries TRBV7-6 and TRBJ2-5; 7 bases are shared with TRBD2. The closer fit of TRBJ2-7 to the DNA end suggests the J call may be wrong. The CDR3 extends over 17 amino acids. In germline, CDR1 is SGHVS, CDR2 FNYEAQ.

There are many counts of this clonotype. The chain combines TRBV3-1 with TRBJ2-1; D is unresolved. Germline CDR1 and CDR2: LGHDT and YNNKEL (reference sequence). This CDR3 is 15 amino acids long. The V and J ends lost 0 bases and 1 base respectively, with 7 bases between them. CDR3 nucleotide sequence: TGTGCCAGCAGCCAAGACTTTGGGTCCTACAATGAGCAGTTCTTC. Translated, it gives CASSQDFGSYNEQFF.

The chain uses TRBV20-1 and TRBJ1-5, with a possible D match to TRBD1 (5 bases). The V gene lost 2 bases and the J gene lost 4 bases, with 24 bases spanning the gap. The CDR3 has 18 residues. The germline V gene has CDR1 DFQATT and CDR2 SNEGSKA (reference sequence). DNA of the CDR3: TGCAGTGCTAGACGAACCCTCCCTATCGGGGCGCTGAATCAGCCCCAGCATTTT. This encodes CSARRTLPIGALNQPQHF.

This clonotype appeared a few times. The genes are TRBV29-1 and TRBJ1-1, with 8 bases aligning to TRBD1. The CDR3 runs to 13 residues. Trimming at V came to 2 bases and at J to 3 bases, leaving 2 bases not matched to a gene. In germline, CDR1 is SQVTM, CDR2 ANQGSEA. The CDR3 here is CSVEPGQDTEAFF. CDR3 coding DNA: TGCAGCGTTGAACCGGGACAGGACACTGAAGCTTTCTTT.

In its sample, this clonotype was seen a few times. The gene calls are TRBV5-1 and TRBJ2-2; no clear D gene. The CDR3 contains 14 residues. Germline V lookup: CDR1 SGHRS, CDR2 YFSETQ. V lost 0 bases to trimming and J lost 5 bases, with 8 bases between them. As DNA, the CDR3 is TGCGCCAGCAGCTTGGTCGTGTATACCGGGGAGCTGTTTTTT. Protein sequence: CASSLVVYTGELFF.

This clonotype was counted many times. This chain joins TRBV5-1 and TRBJ2-1; D is perhaps TRBD2 (6 bases). Germline V lookup: CDR1 SGHRS, CDR2 YFSETQ. The CDR3 covers 12 residues. Between the trimmed V and J ends, which lost 3 bases and 5 bases, there was a span of 6 bases. The CDR3 sequence: CASSWGDNEQFF. In nucleotides, the CDR3 is TGCGCCAGCAGCTGGGGGGACAATGAGCAGTTCTTC.

The chain carries TRBV6-2 or TRBV6-3 and TRBJ1-1; weak D call: TRBD1 (6 bases). V lost 8 bases and J lost 6, with 13 bases in between. The CDR3 totals 12 residues. CDR1 is MNHEY and CDR2 is SVGEGT in the germline V gene. The CDR3 coding sequence is TGTGCCAGCCACAGAGGGGGGCCTGAAGCTTTCTTT. The encoded protein is CASHRGGPEAFF.

This clonotype was observed a handful of times. V gene TRBV6-2 or TRBV6-3 combines with J gene TRBJ2-1; D gene unclear. CDR3 length: 15 amino acids. Looked up from germline, CDR1 is MNHEY and CDR2 is SVGEGT. V was shortened by 7 bases and J by 0 bases, with 13 bases between the two germline ends. The CDR3 reads CASIRKEDSYNEQFF. The CDR3 DNA reads TGTGCCAGCATCAGAAAAGAAGACTCCTACAATGAGCAGTTCTTC.

In its sample, this clonotype was seen a few times. The CDR3 is CASSTGKSLYEQYF. The CDR3 DNA reads as TGTGCCAGCAGTACAGGGAAAAGCCTCTACGAGCAGTACTTC. The chain has TRBV12-3 or TRBV12-4 and TRBJ2-7, with D perhaps TRBD1 (6 bases). Trimming left V 5 bases short and J 3 bases short, with 14 bases between. The CDR3 loop spans 14 amino acids.

The chain joins TRBV20-1 to TRBJ2-1, with 9 bases fitting TRBD2. V lost 4 bases to trimming and J lost 7 bases; unmatched junction nucleotides: 11. The CDR3 runs to 15 residues. Germline assignment: CDR1 DFQATT and CDR2 SNEGSKA (reference sequence). Here the CDR3 DNA reads TGCAGTGCTACCGAGCCGGGACTAGCAGTGAATGAGCAGTTCTTC. This codes for CSATEPGLAVNEQFF.

This clonotype was counted a few times. J is TRBJ2-5 and V is TRBV6-6, with a weak D call TRBD1 (7 bases). Deletions cut 6 bases from V and 0 bases from J, with 14 bases between. Per germline, CDR1 MNHNY and CDR2 SVGAGI (reference sequence). CDR3 length: 15 amino acids. The CDR3 sequence is CASSRGTAYQETQYF. DNA for the CDR3: TGTGCCAGCAGCCGCGGGACAGCGTACCAAGAGACCCAGTACTTC.